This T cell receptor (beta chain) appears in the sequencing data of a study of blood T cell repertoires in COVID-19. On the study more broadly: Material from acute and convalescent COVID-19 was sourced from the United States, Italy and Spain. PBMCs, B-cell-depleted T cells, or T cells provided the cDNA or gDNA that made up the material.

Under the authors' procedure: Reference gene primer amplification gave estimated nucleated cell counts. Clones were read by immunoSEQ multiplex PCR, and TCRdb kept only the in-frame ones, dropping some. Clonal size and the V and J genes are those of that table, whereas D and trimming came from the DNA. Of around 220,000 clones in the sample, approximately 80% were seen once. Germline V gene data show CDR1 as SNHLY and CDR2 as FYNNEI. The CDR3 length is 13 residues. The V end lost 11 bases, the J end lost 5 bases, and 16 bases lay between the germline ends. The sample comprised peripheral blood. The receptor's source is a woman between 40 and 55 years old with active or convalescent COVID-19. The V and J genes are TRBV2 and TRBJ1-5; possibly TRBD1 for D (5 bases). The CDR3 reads CAVWRGKHQPQHF. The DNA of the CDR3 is TGTGCCGTCTGGAGGGGAAAGCATCAGCCCCAGCATTTT.